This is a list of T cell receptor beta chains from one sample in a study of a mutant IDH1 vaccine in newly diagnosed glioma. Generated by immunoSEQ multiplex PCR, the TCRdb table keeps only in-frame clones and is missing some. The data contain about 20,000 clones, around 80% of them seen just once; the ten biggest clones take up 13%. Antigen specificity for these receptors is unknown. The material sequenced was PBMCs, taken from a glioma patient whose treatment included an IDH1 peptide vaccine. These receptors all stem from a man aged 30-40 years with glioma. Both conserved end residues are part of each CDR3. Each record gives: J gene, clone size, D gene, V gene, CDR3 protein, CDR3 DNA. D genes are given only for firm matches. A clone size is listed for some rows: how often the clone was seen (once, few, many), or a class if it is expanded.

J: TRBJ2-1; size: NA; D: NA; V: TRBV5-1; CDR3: CASSLAPGGNEQFF; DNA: TGCGCCAGCAGCTTGGCACCCGGAGGGAATGAGCAGTTCTTC
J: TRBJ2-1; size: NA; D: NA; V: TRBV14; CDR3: CASSLVPGFSYNEQFF; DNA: TGTGCCAGCAGCTTGGTCCCAGGCTTCTCCTACAATGAGCAGTTCTTC
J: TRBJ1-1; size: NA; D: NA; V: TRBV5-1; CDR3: CASSYWRGTMNTEAFF; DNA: TGCGCCAGCAGCTACTGGAGGGGGACCATGAACACTGAAGCTTTCTTT
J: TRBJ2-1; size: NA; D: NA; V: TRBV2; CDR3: CATPPGLATYNEQFF; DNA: TGTGCCACCCCCCCGGGCCTAGCGACCTACAATGAGCAGTTCTTC
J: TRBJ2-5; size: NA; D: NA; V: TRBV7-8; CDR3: CASSRGRVQETQYF; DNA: TGTGCCAGCAGTAGGGGTAGGGTTCAAGAGACCCAGTACTTC
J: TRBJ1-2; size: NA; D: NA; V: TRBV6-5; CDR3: CASSYSRTAYGYTF; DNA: TGTGCCAGCAGTTACTCCCGGACAGCTTATGGCTACACCTTC
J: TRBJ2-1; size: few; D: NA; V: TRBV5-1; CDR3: CASSLDPGGGWNEQFF; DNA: TGCGCCAGCAGCTTGGATCCAGGGGGAGGCTGGAATGAGCAGTTCTTC
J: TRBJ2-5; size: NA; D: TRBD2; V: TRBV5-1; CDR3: CASTIAGVQETQYF; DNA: TGCGCCAGCACCATAGCGGGAGTCCAAGAGACCCAGTACTTC
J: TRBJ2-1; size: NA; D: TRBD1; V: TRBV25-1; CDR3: CASSETGGPYNEQFF; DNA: TGTGCCAGCAGTGAGACAGGGGGCCCCTACAATGAGCAGTTCTTC
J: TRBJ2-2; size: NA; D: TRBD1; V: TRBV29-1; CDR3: CSANPGQGGTGELFF; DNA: TGCAGCGCGAATCCGGGACAGGGGGGAACCGGGGAGCTGTTTTTT
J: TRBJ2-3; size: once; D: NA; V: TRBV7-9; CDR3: CASSLQQGSDTQYF; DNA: TGTGCCAGCAGCTTACAACAGGGTTCAGATACGCAGTATTTT
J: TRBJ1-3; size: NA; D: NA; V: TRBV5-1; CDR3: CASSLEPGNTIYF; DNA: TGCGCCAGCAGCTTGGAACCTGGAAACACCATATATTTT
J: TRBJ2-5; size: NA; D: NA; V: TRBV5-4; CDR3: CASSSPGVGLETQYF; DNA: TGTGCCAGCAGCTCCCCCGGGGTAGGCCTGGAGACCCAGTACTTC
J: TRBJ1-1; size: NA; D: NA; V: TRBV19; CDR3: CASSIRGGGPNTEAFF; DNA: TGTGCCAGTAGTATTAGGGGCGGGGGACCGAACACTGAAGCTTTCTTT
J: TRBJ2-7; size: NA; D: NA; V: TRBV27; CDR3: CASSFAGLTGRTNSYEQYF; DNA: TGTGCCAGCAGTTTCGCCGGTCTAACAGGGCGGACGAATTCCTACGAGCAGTACTTC
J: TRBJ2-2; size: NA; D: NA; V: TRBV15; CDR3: CATSRDRRLGTGELFF; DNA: TGTGCCACCAGCAGAGATCGAAGGTTGGGAACCGGGGAGCTGTTTTTT
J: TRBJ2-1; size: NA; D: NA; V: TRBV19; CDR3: CASSILGGEQFF; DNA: TGTGCCAGTAGTATTTTGGGCGGTGAGCAGTTCTTC
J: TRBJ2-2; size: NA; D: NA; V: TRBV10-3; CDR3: CAISPRGSYTGELFF; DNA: TGTGCCATCAGCCCCCGGGGGTCGTACACCGGGGAGCTGTTTTTT
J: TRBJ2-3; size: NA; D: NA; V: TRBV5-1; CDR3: CASSLLSGRTTDTQYF; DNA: TGCGCCAGCAGCTTGCTGTCAGGCAGAACCACAGATACGCAGTATTTT
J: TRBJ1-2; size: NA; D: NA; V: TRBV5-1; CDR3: CASSLEPGEGYTF; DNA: TGCGCCAGCAGCTTGGAACCAGGGGAAGGCTACACCTTC
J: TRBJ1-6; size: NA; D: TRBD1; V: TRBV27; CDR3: CASSFQQGANSPLHF; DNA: TGTGCCAGCAGTTTTCAGCAGGGGGCAAATTCACCCCTCCACTTT
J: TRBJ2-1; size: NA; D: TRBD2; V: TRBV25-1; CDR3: CASSEDELAGGDWDEQFF; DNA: TGTGCCAGCAGTGAAGACGAGCTAGCGGGAGGGGATTGGGATGAGCAGTTCTTC
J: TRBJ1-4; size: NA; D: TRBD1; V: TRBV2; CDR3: CASTGTGNEKLFF; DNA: TGTGCCAGCACCGGGACAGGGAATGAAAAACTGTTTTTT
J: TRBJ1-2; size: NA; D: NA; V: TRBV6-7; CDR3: CASRHRKGGGYTF; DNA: TGTGCCAGCAGACACCGTAAGGGGGGGGGCTACACCTTC
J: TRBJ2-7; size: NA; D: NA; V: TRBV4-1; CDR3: CASSQDVAGAGYEQYF; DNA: TGCGCCAGCAGCCAAGATGTAGCCGGGGCAGGTTACGAGCAGTACTTC
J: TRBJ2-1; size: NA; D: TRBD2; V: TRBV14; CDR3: CASSQAAGGFNEQFF; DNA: TGTGCCAGCAGCCAAGCTGCGGGAGGGTTCAATGAGCAGTTCTTC
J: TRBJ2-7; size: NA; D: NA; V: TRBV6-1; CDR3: CASSRGTTMYEQYF; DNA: TGTGCCAGCTCAAGGGGGACGACCATGTACGAGCAGTACTTC
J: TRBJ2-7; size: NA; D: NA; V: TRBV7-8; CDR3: CASSPSGYEQYF; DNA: TGTGCCAGCAGCCCCTCGGGCTACGAGCAGTACTTC
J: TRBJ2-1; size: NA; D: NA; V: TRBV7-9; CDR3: CASTHGTRHSDEQFF; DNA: TGTGCCAGCACCCACGGGACGCGTCATTCGGATGAGCAGTTCTTC
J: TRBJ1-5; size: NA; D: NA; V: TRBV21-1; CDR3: CASSGALGGEHDQPQHF; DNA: TGTGCCAGCAGCGGCGCCTTGGGTGGGGAACACGATCAGCCCCAGCATTTT
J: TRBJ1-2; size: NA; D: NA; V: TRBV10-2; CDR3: CASSDNWGDYGYTF; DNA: TGCGCCAGCAGTGACAACTGGGGAGACTATGGCTACACCTTC
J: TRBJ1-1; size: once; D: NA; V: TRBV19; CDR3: CASSPGQGPAPEAFF; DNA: TGTGCCAGTAGTCCTGGGCAGGGGCCGGCACCGGAAGCTTTCTTT
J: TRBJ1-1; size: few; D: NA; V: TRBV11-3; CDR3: CASSFMGSTEAFF; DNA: TGTGCCAGCAGCTTTATGGGGTCCACTGAAGCTTTCTTT